This paragraph reports one TCR beta chain. Clones were read by immunoSEQ multiplex PCR, and TCRdb kept only the in-frame ones, dropping some. Of about 100,000 clones in the sample, 80% to 95% are singletons; the top ten hold 0.78%. This specimen belongs to a study of T cell changes during pregnancy in multiple sclerosis. This receptor was obtained from a female donor in good health, enrolled as a control in a pregnancy study. The sequenced sample was peripheral blood, obtained in the third trimester of pregnancy.

CDR3 amino acids: CASATGGYQETQYF. The DNA for the CDR3 is TGTGCCAGCGCGACAGGGGGCTACCAAGAGACCCAGTACTTC. The genes are TRBV2 and TRBJ2-5, with TRBD1 matching over 10 bases. Germline CDR1 reads SNHLY; CDR2 reads FYNNEI. With 8 bases clipped from V and 0 bases from J, the junction kept 3 bases outside the gene matches. There are 14 residues in the CDR3.